The text below deals with one TCR beta chain. Its antigen is still unknown. The data originate from a study of shared clonotypes between healthy human individuals. Some clones are missing from TCRdb's copy, which holds only in-frame ones; the method was immunoSEQ multiplex PCR. Here the sample spans 2,500,000 or so clones, 93% being singletons. Study-wide results and limits: Naive CD4 clonotypes overlapped across a handful of donors at roughly 4.5%.

The study drew its donors from healthy HIV-negative adults without recent acute infections or vaccinations. Specimen: naive CD4+ T cells from PBMCs. Subset of the sample: CD45RA+ positively selected. The TCR was taken from a man younger than 30 in good health. Some clones in this sample may be carry-over from other donors' samples.

The CDR3 DNA reads TGTGCCAGTAGTACCGGACAGGGGGTCTACAATGAGCAGTTCTTC. Translating gives CASSTGQGVYNEQFF. The chain carries TRBV19 and TRBJ2-1, with 10 bases identical to TRBD1. Losses at the gene ends were 4 bases for V and 3 bases for J; bases not matched to a gene: 3. The CDR3 totals 15 residues. Germline V lookup: CDR1 LNHDA, CDR2 SQIVND (reference sequence).